This entry is about one T cell receptor (beta chain). The entry originates in a study of cytomegalovirus exposure and HLA in healthy donors. Primers included in the PCR were 60 Vbeta and 13 Jbeta primers. The table came from immunoSEQ multiplex PCR; TCRdb's copy has only in-frame clones and leaves some out. The sample lists about 96,000 clones, 60% to 80% occurring once. The germline V gene has CDR1 MNHNY and CDR2 SVGAGI (reference sequence). This CDR3 has 12 residues. V was pared by 8 bases and J by 3 bases, with 8 bases between. This rearrangement joins TRBV6-6 to TRBJ1-5, with D perhaps TRBD1 (6 bases). The sample consisted of PBMCs. This TCR was sampled from a man aged 60 to 69 in good health and CMV-seronegative. Here the CDR3 reads CASGGYNQPQHF. The CDR3 DNA is TGTGCCAGCGGGGGCTACAATCAGCCCCAGCATTTT.